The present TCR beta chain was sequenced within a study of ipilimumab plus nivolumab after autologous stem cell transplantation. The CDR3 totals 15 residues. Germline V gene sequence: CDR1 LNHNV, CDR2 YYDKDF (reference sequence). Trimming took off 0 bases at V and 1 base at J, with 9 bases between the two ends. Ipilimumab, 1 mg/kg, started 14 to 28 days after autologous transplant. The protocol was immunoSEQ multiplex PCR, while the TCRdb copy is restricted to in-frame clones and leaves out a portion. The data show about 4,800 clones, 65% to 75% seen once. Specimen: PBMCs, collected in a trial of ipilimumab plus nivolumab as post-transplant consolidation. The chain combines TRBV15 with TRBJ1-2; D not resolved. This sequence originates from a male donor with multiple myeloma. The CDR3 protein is CATSRDPKNNYGYTF. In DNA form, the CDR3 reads TGTGCCACCAGCAGAGATCCAAAGAATAACTATGGCTACACCTTC.